Each of the 31 T cell receptor beta chains below was sequenced from the same sample in a study of technical replicates of blood from a few donors. Repertoires were generated with immunoSEQ multiplex PCR, while TCRdb's copy carries only in-frame clones and drops some. The sample includes 65,000 to 80,000 clones, approximately 93% of them seen just once. Material: T cells isolated from PBMCs. The receptor source for this set is a human donor in good health.

This clone was recorded only once. The CDR3 sequence is CASSLGAGGLGETQYF. The CDR3 coding sequence is TGTGCCAGCAGCTTAGGTGCGGGAGGCCTGGGAGAGACCCAGTACTTC. The V and J genes are TRBV11-2 and TRBJ2-5; 8 bases match TRBD2. V trimming: 1 base; J trimming: 4 bases; junction bases outside the gene matches: 8. CDR1 and CDR2 (germline): SGHAT, FQNNGV. CDR3 length: 16 amino acids.

This chain uses TRBV10-1 with TRBJ2-3, with D maybe TRBD1 (7 bases). The length of the CDR3 is 16 residues. Trimming took 1 base from V and 0 from J, leaving 11 bases between them. Per the germline V gene, CDR1 is WNHNN and CDR2 is SYGVQD (reference sequence). CDR3: CASSEYSGGSTDTQYF. The CDR3, as DNA: TGCGCCAGCAGTGAGTACTCAGGGGGGAGCACAGATACGCAGTATTTT.

The chain carries TRBV11-2 and TRBJ2-1, with 8 bases lining up with TRBD2. V lost 2 bases to trimming and J lost 2 bases; unmatched junction nucleotides: 8. Germline-derived CDR1 and CDR2 are SGHAT and FQNNGV. The CDR3 extends over 17 amino acids. The CDR3 is CASSLKSASGPYNEQFF. The CDR3 coding sequence is TGTGCCAGCAGCTTAAAGTCGGCTAGCGGGCCCTACAATGAGCAGTTCTTC.

The chain couples TRBV6-5 to TRBJ2-7; TRBD2 might be the D (6 bases). The germline V and J ends were trimmed by 5 bases and 0 bases, with 14 bases remaining between them. Germline lookup yields CDR1 MNHEY and CDR2 SVGAGI. CDR3 length: 15 amino acids. CDR3 nucleotides: TGTGCCAGCAGTAAGGGACTGTCTAGCTCCTACGAGCAGTACTTC. Translation gives CASSKGLSSSYEQYF.

The chain combines TRBV15 with TRBJ2-5, with a possible D match to TRBD2 (6 bases). The CDR3 spans 15 residues. Trimming cost V 0 bases and J 5 bases, with 13 bases left between them. From germline, CDR1 is LNHNV and CDR2 YYDKDF (reference sequence). The CDR3 sequence: CATSRDKGLAETQYF. The CDR3 DNA follows: TGTGCCACCAGCAGAGATAAGGGGCTAGCGGAGACCCAGTACTTC.

V usage is TRBV11-2 and J usage is TRBJ2-1; 8 bases match TRBD1. After removal of 1 base from V and 5 bases from J, the junction contained 4 bases not matched to a gene. Germline V gives CDR1 SGHAT, CDR2 FQNNGV. This CDR3 is built from 15 residues. The CDR3 nucleotides read TGTGCCAGCAGCTTAGCGGGGACAGGAAACAATGAGCAGTTCTTC. Residues: CASSLAGTGNNEQFF. Combining the CDR3 with reference TRBV11-2 and TRBJ2-1 gives the whole variable domain EAGVAQSPRYKIIEKRQSVAFWCNPISGHATLYWYQQILGQGPKLLIQFQNNGVVDDSQLPKDRFSAERLKGVDSTLKIQPAKLEDSAVYLCASSLAGTGNNEQFFGPGTRLTVL.

V gene TRBV19 combines with J gene TRBJ2-1; the match to TRBD1 covers 8 bases. From germline, CDR1 is LNHDA and CDR2 SQIVND (reference sequence). The CDR3 extends over 17 amino acids. The V segment lost 3 bases and the J segment 7 bases; nucleotides outside the gene matches: 14. The CDR3 region is CASSIRLQGDRWNEQFF. The CDR3 DNA reads as TGTGCCAGTAGTATTCGCTTACAGGGGGATCGTTGGAATGAGCAGTTCTTC.

This rearrangement joins TRBV6-5 to TRBJ2-2; no firm D call. Germline CDR1 and CDR2: MNHEY and SVGAGI. CDR3 size: 14 residues. Trimming took off 5 bases at V and 7 bases at J, with 14 bases between the two ends. This CDR3 reads CASSPRSPDGELFF. The CDR3 nucleotides read TGTGCCAGCAGTCCCAGGTCCCCCGACGGGGAGCTGTTTTTT.

The V gene is TRBV11-3, the J gene TRBJ2-7; the match to TRBD1 covers 9 bases. V shed 0 bases and J 3 bases; nucleotides not matched to a gene: 0. CDR3 size: 14 residues. The germline V gene encodes CDR1 SGHNT and CDR2 YENEEA. CDR3 coding DNA: TGTGCCAGCAGCTTAGAGGGACAGGGCTACGAGCAGTACTTC. It translates to CASSLEGQGYEQYF.

The chain combines TRBV18 with TRBJ2-1; 10 positions match TRBD2. The CDR3 is 16 amino acids. V was clipped by 3 bases and J by 4 bases; unmatched bases: 6. Germline lookup yields CDR1 KGHSH and CDR2 LQKENI. The chain's CDR3 is CASSPSPSGGYNEQFF. CDR3 nucleotides: TGTGCCAGCTCACCTTCCCCTAGCGGGGGTTACAATGAGCAGTTCTTC.

This clone was recorded once. The chain uses TRBV6-6 and TRBJ2-4, with D perhaps TRBD1 (6 bases). V shed 6 bases and J shed 0 bases, with 12 bases lying between them. Germline V gene data show CDR1 as MNHNY and CDR2 as SVGAGI (reference sequence). The CDR3 contains 15 residues. The CDR3 loop reads CASSEGGLAKNIQYF. The DNA for the CDR3 is TGTGCCAGCAGCGAAGGGGGATTAGCCAAAAACATTCAGTACTTC.

The chain is built from TRBV6-5 and TRBJ1-1; tentative D call: TRBD1 (6 bases). CDR3 length: 12 residues. Looked up from germline, CDR1 is MNHEY and CDR2 is SVGAGI. With 5 bases removed from V and 5 bases from J, the gap between germline ends came to 9 bases. CDR3 region: CASSTTGTEAFF. Here the CDR3 DNA reads TGTGCCAGCAGTACTACAGGGACTGAAGCTTTCTTT.

CDR3 nucleotides: TGTGCCAGCAGTGGAACATTACAGCTCGAAAAACTGTTTTTT. Protein product: CASSGTLQLEKLFF. V and J are TRBV6-1 and TRBJ1-4; the D is unclear. The V end was cut by 4 bases, the J end by 8 bases, with 14 bases between. CDR3 length: 14 residues. Germline CDR1 reads MNHNS; CDR2 reads SASEGT.

CDR3 amino acids: CASGDNYNEQFF. CDR3 nucleotides: TGTGCCAGTGGGGACAACTACAATGAGCAGTTCTTC. The V and J genes are TRBV19 and TRBJ2-1; D is perhaps TRBD1 (6 bases). Germline V gene lookup returns CDR1 LNHDA and CDR2 SQIVND (reference sequence). V gave up 8 bases and J gave up 3 bases, with 8 bases separating them. The CDR3 contains 12 residues.

V usage is TRBV7-9 and J usage is TRBJ2-1; D is unresolved. Germline V gene lookup returns CDR1 SEHNR and CDR2 FQNEAQ (reference sequence). V shed 2 bases and J shed 9 bases, with 17 bases lying between them. This CDR3 is built from 15 residues. CDR3: CASSLTASEAAEQFF. CDR3 nucleotide sequence: TGTGCCAGCAGCTTAACGGCCTCCGAGGCCGCTGAGCAGTTCTTC.

The chain has TRBV5-1 and TRBJ1-2, with D perhaps TRBD1 (5 bases). CDR3 size: 13 residues. V was clipped by 4 bases and J by 7 bases, with 14 bases between them. Germline lookup yields CDR1 SGHRS and CDR2 YFSETQ. The CDR3: CASSPGLGGGYTF. The CDR3 coding sequence is TGCGCCAGCAGCCCAGGCCTGGGGGGTGGCTACACCTTC.

A note on this clone: A read error may account for a junction end that differs from germline. V gene TRBV29-1 combines with J gene TRBJ2-1; D might be TRBD2 (6 bases). CDR1 and CDR2 (germline): SQVTM, ANQGSEA. The CDR3 has 17 residues. This chain's CDR3 is CSVEGWVVGGSHNEQFF. DNA for the CDR3: TGCAGCGTTGAGGGGTGGGTGGTGGGAGGCTCCCACAATGAGCAGTTCTTC.

The chain carries TRBV15 and TRBJ2-5, with a tentative D call TRBD2 (5 bases). The V end lost 5 bases, the J end lost 1 base, and 14 bases lay between the germline ends. The CDR3 contains 15 residues. Germline V gene sequence: CDR1 LNHNV, CDR2 YYDKDF (reference sequence). The CDR3 coding sequence is TGTGCCACCAGCTTCACCAGGACTCTCCAAGAGACCCAGTACTTC. Protein product: CATSFTRTLQETQYF.

The chain carries TRBV7-9 and TRBJ1-5; D might be TRBD1 (6 bases). This CDR3 has 14 amino acids. Germline lookup yields CDR1 SEHNR and CDR2 FQNEAQ (reference sequence). V lost 5 bases and J 7 bases, leaving 15 bases between the germline ends. This CDR3 is CASSRTGTEQPQHF. The DNA of the CDR3 is TGTGCCAGCAGCCGTACAGGGACGGAGCAGCCCCAGCATTTT.

This chain connects TRBV9 to TRBJ2-7, with 12 positions matching TRBD2. J gave up 0 bases and V 0 bases, and 1 base lay outside the gene matches. The CDR3 runs to 16 residues. The germline CDR1 and CDR2 sequences are SGDLS and YYNGEE. The CDR3 nucleotides read TGTGCCAGCAGCGTAGGACTAGCGGGAGTCTCCTACGAGCAGTACTTC. It specifies CASSVGLAGVSYEQYF.

The rearrangement joins TRBV28 to TRBJ2-1, with D maybe TRBD1 (6 bases). V shed 5 bases and J shed 2 bases, with 13 bases lying between them. Germline lookup yields CDR1 MDHEN and CDR2 SYDVKM. The CDR3 sequence is 15 residues long. The CDR3: CASSPRGQPYNEQFF. CDR3 coding DNA: TGTGCCAGCAGTCCAAGAGGACAGCCCTACAATGAGCAGTTCTTC.

This chain connects TRBV6-5 to TRBJ2-7; unclear D gene. The V and J ends lost 0 bases and 3 bases respectively, with 15 bases between them. The CDR3 covers 16 residues. Looked up from germline, CDR1 is MNHEY and CDR2 is SVGAGI. CDR3 loop: CASSYSVAEINYEQYF. Written as DNA, the CDR3 is TGTGCCAGCAGTTACTCCGTGGCGGAGATAAACTACGAGCAGTACTTC.

The rearrangement joins TRBV5-4 to TRBJ1-2, with 10 bases aligning to TRBD1. This CDR3 spans 14 amino acids. Germline CDR1 and CDR2: SGHNT and YYREEE (reference sequence). Trimming took 4 bases from V and 8 from J; bases not matched to a gene: 8. The CDR3 nucleotides are TGTGCCAGCAGCCTTCTCGACAGGGGGCGAGGCTACACCTTC. Its protein is CASSLLDRGRGYTF.

This clone came up once. The chain is built from TRBV11-1 and TRBJ2-1, with unresolved D. Germline CDR1 reads SGHAT; CDR2 reads FQDESV (reference sequence). The CDR3 has 14 residues. V lost 5 bases to trimming and J lost 2 bases, with 10 bases between them. This chain's CDR3 is CASSQRATYNEQFF. In DNA form, the CDR3 reads TGTGCCAGCAGCCAACGCGCGACCTACAATGAGCAGTTCTTC. Based on the CDR3 plus reference TRBV11-1 and TRBJ2-1, the full variable domain is EAEVAQSPRYKITEKSQAVAFWCDPISGHATLYWYRQILGQGPELLVQFQDESVVDDSQLPKDRFSAERLKGVDSTLKIQPAELGDSAMYLCASSQRATYNEQFFGPGTRLTVL.

This chain connects TRBV11-3 to TRBJ2-1, with TRBD2 identical over 13 bases. The CDR3 is 16 amino acids. The V gene end was trimmed by 5 bases and the J gene end by 7 bases; junction bases not matched to a gene: 8. CDR1 and CDR2 (germline): SGHNT, YENEEA. CDR3 coding DNA: TGTGCCAGCAGCCCAGGACTAGCGGGAGATCCAAATGAGCAGTTCTTC. It yields the protein CASSPGLAGDPNEQFF. Variable domain in full (rest from reference TRBV11-3 and TRBJ2-1): EAGVVQSPRYKIIEKKQPVAFWCNPISGHNTLYWYLQNLGQGPELLIRYENEEAVDDSQLPKDRFSAERLKGVDSTLKIQPAELGDSAVYLCASSPGLAGDPNEQFFGPGTRLTVL.

The chain links TRBV4-3 to TRBJ2-7; no reliable D call. V was pared by 1 base and J by 6 bases, with 7 bases between. Germline V gene data show CDR1 as LGHNA and CDR2 as YSLEER. CDR3 length: 12 residues. The CDR3 DNA reads TGCGCCAGCAGCCAAGGGAGAGGCGAGCAGTACTTC. Translation: CASSQGRGEQYF.

This chain uses TRBV7-6 with TRBJ2-1; D unclear. The CDR3 extends over 11 amino acids. The germline V gene has CDR1 SGHVS and CDR2 FNYEAQ. Trimming pared 2 bases from V and 8 bases from J, leaving 4 bases between. In nucleotides, the CDR3 is TGTGCCAGCAGCTTATCTGATGAGCAGTTCTTC. It encodes CASSLSDEQFF.

The chain has TRBV7-2 and TRBJ2-7; TRBD2 agrees at 9 bases. The CDR3 is 14 residues long. V shed 6 bases, J shed 5 bases, and the junction held 8 bases outside the gene matches. Germline V gene lookup returns CDR1 SGHTA and CDR2 FQGNSA. The DNA for the CDR3 is TGTGCCAGCAGAAAAGCGGGAGGTACCGACGAGCAGTACTTC. Amino acid sequence: CASRKAGGTDEQYF.

The rearrangement links TRBV6-1 to TRBJ2-7; D ambiguous. Germline CDR1 MNHNS, CDR2 SASEGT. CDR3 size: 13 residues. Trimming stripped 1 base from V and 2 bases from J, with 6 bases between. The CDR3 reads CASSEGPAYEQYF. Written as DNA, the CDR3 is TGTGCCAGCAGTGAAGGGCCAGCCTACGAGCAGTACTTC.

The chain uses TRBV7-6 and TRBJ1-4; D remains unclear. Germline values: CDR1 SGHVS, CDR2 FNYEAQ. The CDR3 runs to 15 residues. V lost 4 bases to trimming and J lost 0 bases, with 9 bases between them. The CDR3 reads CASSSSVSTNEKLFF. Written as DNA, the CDR3 is TGTGCCAGCAGCTCATCGGTATCAACTAATGAAAAACTGTTTTTT.

The chain couples TRBV6-5 to TRBJ2-3; perhaps TRBD1 as D (5 bases). V was clipped by 2 bases and J by 2 bases, with 11 bases between them. There are 15 residues in the CDR3. Germline V gives CDR1 MNHEY, CDR2 SVGAGI. The CDR3 sequence: CASSYRPGNTDTQYF. CDR3 in DNA: TGTGCCAGCAGTTACAGGCCAGGGAACACAGATACGCAGTATTTT.